This T cell receptor (beta chain) was observed in a study of shared clonotypes between healthy human individuals. On the study more broadly: Three plates each covered CD4 naive and memory; CD8 naive two, CD8 memory one.

Findings and limits, study-wide: Across subsets, estimated richness was generally greater for naive than for memory populations.

CDR1 and CDR2 (germline): MGHRA, YSYEKL. V shed 2 bases and J shed 1 base, with 12 bases lying between them. The CDR3 totals 16 residues. Here immunoSEQ multiplex PCR was the method, and the copy in TCRdb shows in-frame clones only, minus some. The repertoire holds about 2 million clones, with approximately 95% as singletons. As regards this clone: Its antigen is not known.

As defined, naive CD8 cells were CD45RO-negative and positively selected for CCR7, with terminally differentiated effector memory CD45RA+ cells excluded. Each of the donors was a healthy adult who was HIV-negative and had not had a recent acute infection or vaccination. The sequence derives from a man between 18 and 29 years old in good health. The chain employs TRBV4-1 and TRBJ1-5, with TRBD1 as a possible D gene (6 bases). Sequenced input: naive CD8+ T cells sorted from blood. CDR3 bases: TGCGCCAGCAGCCAATCTCAGGGGTTAAGCAATCAGCCCCAGCATTTT. Its protein is CASSQSQGLSNQPQHF.